The text below deals with one T cell receptor (beta chain). The source of the sample is a study of technical replicates of blood from a handful of donors. The CDR3 has 14 amino acids. Germline V gene sequence: CDR1 MGHDK, CDR2 SYGVNS. Trimming at V came to 4 bases and at J to 5 bases, leaving 3 bases not matched to a gene. Assay: immunoSEQ multiplex PCR; the TCRdb copy retains only in-frame clones and omits some. There are approximately 73,000 clones in the sample; approximately 93% occur only once, and approximately 0.25% lies in the top ten. The source of this sequence is a human donor in good health. Input material: T cells isolated from PBMCs. The rearrangement joins TRBV25-1 to TRBJ1-5; 9 bases agree with TRBD1. DNA for the CDR3: TGTGCCAGCAGTGGGTGGACAGGGGATCAGCCCCAGCATTTT. It translates to CASSGWTGDQPQHF.